The 12 T cell receptor beta chains presented below share a single source sample, sequenced in a study of blood T cell repertoires in COVID-19. The protocol was immunoSEQ multiplex PCR, while the TCRdb copy is restricted to in-frame clones and leaves out a portion. The profile shows around 370,000 clones, about nine tenths of them singletons. The sequenced sample consisted of peripheral blood. The receptor set was obtained from a woman aged 70-85 years with COVID-19, enrolled during active disease.

The V gene is TRBV9, the J gene TRBJ1-2; D gene ambiguous. The germline V gene encodes CDR1 SGDLS and CDR2 YYNGEE. This CDR3 region has 15 residues. The V end was cut by 0 bases, the J end by 6 bases, with 15 bases between. The CDR3 loop is CASSVEVDRRDGYTF. In DNA form, the CDR3 reads TGTGCCAGCAGCGTAGAGGTGGATAGGAGGGATGGCTACACCTTC. The full variable domain, completed using reference TRBV9 and TRBJ1-2, is DSGVTQTPKHLITATGQRVTLRCSPRSGDLSVYWYQQSLDQGLQFLIQYYNGEERAKGNILERFSAQQFPDLHSELNLSSLELGDSALYFCASSVEVDRRDGYTFGSGTRLTVV.

The chain combines TRBV27 with TRBJ2-2; D perhaps matches TRBD1 (6 bases). Germline lookup yields CDR1 MNHEY and CDR2 SMNVEV (reference sequence). Trimming stripped 6 bases from V and 3 bases from J, with 14 bases between. The CDR3 loop spans 15 amino acids. CDR3: CASSRPGQHTGELFF. DNA for the CDR3: TGTGCCAGCAGCCGACCGGGACAACACACCGGGGAGCTGTTTTTT.

This chain uses TRBV7-2 with TRBJ2-5, with 7 bases that match TRBD2. V lost 0 bases and J lost 3; bases outside the gene matches: 10. The CDR3 sequence is 17 residues long. From germline, CDR1 is SGHTA and CDR2 FQGNSA. The CDR3 nucleotides read TGTGCCAGCAGCTTAGCGCTCGGGACTAATAATAAAGAGACCCAGTACTTC. Translating it yields CASSLALGTNNKETQYF.

CDR3 residues: CASRAGTGVIYGYTF. The DNA for the CDR3 is TGTGCCAGCAGAGCCGGGACAGGAGTCATCTATGGCTACACCTTC. The chain carries TRBV2 and TRBJ1-2; 8 nucleotides align to TRBD1. With V trimmed by 6 bases and J by 4 bases, 10 bases remained unmatched. Germline values: CDR1 SNHLY, CDR2 FYNNEI. The CDR3 runs 15 residues.

The genes are TRBV7-3 and TRBJ2-3; TRBD1 matches at 8 bases. Trimming took 5 bases from V and 3 from J; bases not matched to a gene: 4. CDR1 is SGHTA, CDR2 FQGTGA, per germline. There are 14 residues in the CDR3. The CDR3 coding sequence is TGTGCCAGCAGCGTGGACAGGGCAACAGATACGCAGTATTTT. Translation: CASSVDRATDTQYF.

V usage is TRBV5-1 and J usage is TRBJ2-1; the D gene is possibly TRBD1 (7 bases). The CDR3 is made up of 16 amino acids. V was cut by 4 bases and J by 4 bases, with 18 bases left in between. The germline V gene has CDR1 SGHRS and CDR2 YFSETQ. The CDR3 is CASSRRGASAYNEQFF. The CDR3 coding sequence is TGCGCCAGCAGCCGCAGGGGGGCTTCGGCGTACAATGAGCAGTTCTTC.

The chain recombines TRBV10-3 with TRBJ1-1; D is ambiguous. Germline V lookup: CDR1 ENHRY, CDR2 SYGVKD. This CDR3 contains 14 residues. The ends were cut back, 3 bases at V and 3 bases at J, with 11 bases in the middle. The CDR3 DNA sequence: TGTGCCATCAGTGAATTTTCCTCGGACACTGAAGCTTTCTTT. It is translated as CAISEFSSDTEAFF.

In its sample, this clone was seen a few times. The chain carries TRBV7-9 and TRBJ2-7, with 7 positions matching TRBD1. After removal of 5 bases from V and 5 bases from J, the junction contained 3 bases not matched to a gene. CDR3 length equals 12 residues. The germline gives CDR1 SEHNR, CDR2 FQNEAQ (reference sequence). CDR3 loop: CASSMTGNEQYF. The CDR3 nucleotides are TGTGCCAGCAGCATGACAGGGAACGAGCAGTACTTC.

V and J are TRBV19 and TRBJ1-2; 8 nucleotides agree with TRBD1. The V gene end was trimmed by 0 bases and the J gene end by 6 bases; junction bases not matched to a gene: 6. The CDR3 has 15 residues. Germline CDR1 LNHDA, CDR2 SQIVND (reference sequence). The CDR3 coding sequence is TGTGCCAGTAGTATAGATCCGAGACAGGGGAATGGCTACACCTTC. It is translated as CASSIDPRQGNGYTF.

This clone has a handful of counts. The gene calls are TRBV3-1 (or the pseudogene TRBV3-2) and TRBJ2-1; 10 bases map to TRBD2. The germline CDR1 and CDR2 sequences are LGHDT and YNNKEL (reference sequence). The CDR3 is made up of 17 amino acids. J lost 3 bases, V lost 2 bases, and 7 bases had no gene match. CDR3 nucleotide sequence: TGTGCCAGCAGCCAACGGCCTCCTAGCGGGGGCTACAATGAGCAGTTCTTC. Its translation: CASSQRPPSGGYNEQFF.

V usage is TRBV24-1 and J usage is TRBJ2-1; TRBD1 aligns across 7 bases. Losses at the gene ends were 3 bases for V and 2 bases for J; bases not matched to a gene: 6. Germline CDR1 is KGHDR and CDR2 is SFDVKD. CDR3 length equals 16 residues. The CDR3 loop reads CATSDPRQGTYNEQFF. CDR3 in DNA: TGTGCCACCAGTGATCCACGACAGGGAACCTACAATGAGCAGTTCTTC.

This clone was seen a handful of times. This sequence joins TRBV11-2 and TRBJ1-1; D perhaps matches TRBD1 (6 bases). From germline, CDR1 is SGHAT and CDR2 FQNNGV. The CDR3 contains 15 residues. V was trimmed by 7 bases and J by 0 bases, leaving 15 bases between them. Here the CDR3 reads CASTPRGGLNTEAFF. The CDR3 DNA is TGTGCCAGCACCCCAAGGGGGGGCTTGAACACTGAAGCTTTCTTT.